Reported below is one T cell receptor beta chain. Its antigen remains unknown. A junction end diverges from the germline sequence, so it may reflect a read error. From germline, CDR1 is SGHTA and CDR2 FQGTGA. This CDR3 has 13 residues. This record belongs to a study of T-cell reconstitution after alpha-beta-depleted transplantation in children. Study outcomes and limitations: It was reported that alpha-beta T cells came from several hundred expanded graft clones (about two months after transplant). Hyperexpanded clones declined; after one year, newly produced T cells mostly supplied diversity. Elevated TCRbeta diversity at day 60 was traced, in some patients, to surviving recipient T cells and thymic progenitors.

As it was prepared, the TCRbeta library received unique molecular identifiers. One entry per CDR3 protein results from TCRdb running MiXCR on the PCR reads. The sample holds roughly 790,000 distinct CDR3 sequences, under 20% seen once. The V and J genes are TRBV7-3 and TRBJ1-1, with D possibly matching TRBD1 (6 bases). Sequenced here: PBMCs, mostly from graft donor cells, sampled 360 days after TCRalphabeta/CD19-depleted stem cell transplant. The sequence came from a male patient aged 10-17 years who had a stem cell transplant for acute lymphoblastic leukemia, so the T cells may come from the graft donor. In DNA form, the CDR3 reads TGTGCCAGCAGCCCCTCAGGGGTATCTGAAGCTCTCTTT. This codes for CASSPSGVSEALF.